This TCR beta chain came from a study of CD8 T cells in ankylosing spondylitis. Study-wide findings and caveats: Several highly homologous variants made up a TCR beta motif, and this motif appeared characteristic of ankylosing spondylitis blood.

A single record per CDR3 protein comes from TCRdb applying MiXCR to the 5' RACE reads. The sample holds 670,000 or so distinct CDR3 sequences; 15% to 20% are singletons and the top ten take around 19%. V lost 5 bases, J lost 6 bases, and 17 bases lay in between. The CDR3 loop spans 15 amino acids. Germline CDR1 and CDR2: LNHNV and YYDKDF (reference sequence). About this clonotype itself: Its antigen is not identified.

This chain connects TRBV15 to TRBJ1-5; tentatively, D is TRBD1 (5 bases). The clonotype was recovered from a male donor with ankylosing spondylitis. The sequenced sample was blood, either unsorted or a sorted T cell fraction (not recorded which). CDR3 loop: CATSGGDRAFQPQHF. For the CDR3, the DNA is TGTGCCACCAGCGGAGGGGACCGGGCTTTTCAGCCCCAGCATTTT. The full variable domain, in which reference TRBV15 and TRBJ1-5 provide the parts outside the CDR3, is DAMVIQNPRYQVTQFGKPVTLSCSQTLNHNVMYWYQQKSSQAPKLLFHYYDKDFNNEADTPDNFQSRRPNTSFCFLDIRSPGLGDTAMYLCATSGGDRAFQPQHFGDGTRLSIL.